The TCR beta chain under discussion was sequenced for a study of neurological immune-mediated disorders. Study results and caveats: CDR3 amino acid sequences found in expanded clones were never shared across subjects, suggesting private repertoires in all groups. HTLV-1-associated myelopathy had the most TCR clonal expansion, whereas multiple sclerosis had the least (lower than in healthy controls).

Each TCR transcript was tagged with a 10-nucleotide random UMI during 5'RACE. One entry per CDR3 protein, called by TCRdb with MiXCR from the 5' RACE reads. The data contain some 49,000 distinct CDR3 sequences, roughly 14% of them singletons. Trimming took off 4 bases at V and 6 bases at J, with 17 bases between the two ends. Per germline, CDR1 SGDLS and CDR2 YYNGEE. The CDR3 runs 15 residues. Time point indicated: longitudinal time-point 2. The study built unsorted libraries from 2 million PBMCs kept at -80 C. This clonotype was found many times. Its antigen is not known. Sequencing input: PBMCs. This rearrangement joins TRBV9 to TRBJ1-5; no clear D. This sequence was found in a male donor with HTLV-1-associated myelopathy (HAM/TSP). The CDR3 DNA follows: TGTGCCAGCAGCCCGACGGACGGTTCGAGTCAGCCCCAGCATTTT. Its translation: CASSPTDGSSQPQHF. Variable domain in full (rest from reference TRBV9 and TRBJ1-5): DSGVTQTPKHLITATGQRVTLRCSPRSGDLSVYWYQQSLDQGLQFLIQYYNGEERAKGNILERFSAQQFPDLHSELNLSSLELGDSALYFCASSPTDGSSQPQHFGDGTRLSIL.